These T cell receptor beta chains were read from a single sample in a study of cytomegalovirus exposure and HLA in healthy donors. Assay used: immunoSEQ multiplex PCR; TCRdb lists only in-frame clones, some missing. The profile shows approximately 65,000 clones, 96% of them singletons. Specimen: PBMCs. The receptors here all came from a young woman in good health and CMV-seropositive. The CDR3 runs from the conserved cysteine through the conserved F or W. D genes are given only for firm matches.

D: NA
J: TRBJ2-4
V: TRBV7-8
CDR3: CASSLAEMGPKNIQYF
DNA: TGTGCCAGCAGCTTAGCCGAGATGGGGCCGAAAAACATTCAGTACTTC

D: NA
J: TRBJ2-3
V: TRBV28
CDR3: CASSLVRADTQYF
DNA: TGTGCCAGCAGTTTGGTGAGGGCTGATACGCAGTATTTT

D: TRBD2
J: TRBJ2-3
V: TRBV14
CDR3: CASSLNSFTSGRSTDTQYF
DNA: TGTGCCAGCAGCCTCAACTCATTCACTAGCGGGCGAAGCACAGATACGCAGTATTTT

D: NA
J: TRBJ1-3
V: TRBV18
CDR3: CASSPLLPQRSGNTIYF
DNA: TGTGCCAGCTCACCCTTACTTCCCCAACGCTCTGGAAACACCATATATTTT

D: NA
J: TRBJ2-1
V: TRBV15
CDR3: CATSGERGQARIDEQFF
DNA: TGTGCCACCAGCGGTGAAAGGGGTCAAGCGCGTATCGATGAGCAGTTCTTC

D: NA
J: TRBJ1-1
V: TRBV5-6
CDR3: CASSLDRRNTEAFF
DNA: TGTGCCAGCAGCTTGGACAGGAGGAACACTGAAGCTTTCTTT

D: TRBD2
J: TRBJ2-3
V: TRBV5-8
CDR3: CASSPGLAGRSTDTQYF
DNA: TGTGCCAGCAGCCCGGGACTAGCGGGGAGGTCCACAGATACGCAGTATTTT

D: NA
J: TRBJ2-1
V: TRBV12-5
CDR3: CASGLVGSRNEQFF
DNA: TGTGCTAGTGGTTTGGTCGGGAGTCGAAATGAGCAGTTCTTC

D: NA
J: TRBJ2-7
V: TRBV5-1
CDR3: CASSLVQGLSYEQYF
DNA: TGCGCCAGCAGCTTGGTACAGGGCCTTTCCTACGAGCAGTACTTC

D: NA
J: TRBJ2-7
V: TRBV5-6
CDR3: CASSLGGRAYEQYF
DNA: TGTGCCAGCAGCTTGGGGGGCCGCGCCTACGAGCAGTACTTC